This T cell receptor (beta chain) comes out of a study of control samples from healthy donors and cancer patients. The germline CDR1 and CDR2 sequences are SNHLY and FYNNEI. Trimming cost V 8 bases and J 7 bases; bases outside gene matches: 14. The CDR3 contains 16 residues. Here immunoSEQ multiplex PCR was the method, and the copy in TCRdb shows in-frame clones only, minus some. The sample includes some 95,000 clones, around 90% seen only once; the top ten take approximately 3%. Sequenced material: blood. The J gene is TRBJ1-6, the V gene TRBV2, with 7 nucleotides matching TRBD1. This clonotype was sampled from a human donor in good health. The donor label of this sample is uncertain. As DNA, the CDR3 is TGTGCCAGCGAACAGGGGCGTTTGGGCAAGAATTCACCCCTCCACTTT. This translates into CASEQGRLGKNSPLHF.